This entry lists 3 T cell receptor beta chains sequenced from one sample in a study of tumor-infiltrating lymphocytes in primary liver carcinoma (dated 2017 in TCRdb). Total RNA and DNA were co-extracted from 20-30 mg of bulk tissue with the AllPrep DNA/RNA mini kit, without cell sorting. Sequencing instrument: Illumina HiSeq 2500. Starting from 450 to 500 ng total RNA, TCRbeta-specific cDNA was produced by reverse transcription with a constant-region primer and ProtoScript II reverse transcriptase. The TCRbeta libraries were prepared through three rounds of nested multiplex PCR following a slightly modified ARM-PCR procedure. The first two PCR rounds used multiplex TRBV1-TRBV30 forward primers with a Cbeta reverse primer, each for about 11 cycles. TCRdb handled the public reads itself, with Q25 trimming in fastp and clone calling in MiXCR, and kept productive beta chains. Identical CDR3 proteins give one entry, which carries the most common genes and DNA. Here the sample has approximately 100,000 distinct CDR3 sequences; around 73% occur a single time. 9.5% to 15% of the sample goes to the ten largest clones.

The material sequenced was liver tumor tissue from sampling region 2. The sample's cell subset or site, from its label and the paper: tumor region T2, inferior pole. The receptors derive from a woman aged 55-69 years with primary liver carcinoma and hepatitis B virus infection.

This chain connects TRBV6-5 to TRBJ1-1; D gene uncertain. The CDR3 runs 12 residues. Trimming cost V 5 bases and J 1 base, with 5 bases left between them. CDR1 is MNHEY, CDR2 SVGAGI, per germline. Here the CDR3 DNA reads TGTGCCAGCAGTCACGCGAACACTGAAGCTTTCTTT. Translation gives CASSHANTEAFF.

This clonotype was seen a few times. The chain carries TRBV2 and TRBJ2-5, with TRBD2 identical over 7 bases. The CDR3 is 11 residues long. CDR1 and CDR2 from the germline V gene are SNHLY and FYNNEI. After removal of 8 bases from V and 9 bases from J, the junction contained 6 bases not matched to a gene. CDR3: CASPAAGAQYF. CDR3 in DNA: TGTGCCAGCCCAGCGGCGGGGGCCCAGTACTTC.

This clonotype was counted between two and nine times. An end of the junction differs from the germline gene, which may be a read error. The CDR3 is CAGSSTGPNGETQYF. DNA for the CDR3: TGTGCCGGCAGCTCGACAGGACCGAACGGGGAGACCCAGTACTTC. V usage is TRBV5-6 and J usage is TRBJ2-5; D may be TRBD1 (6 bases). Germline-derived CDR1 and CDR2 are SGHDT and YYEEEE. This CDR3 is built from 15 residues.